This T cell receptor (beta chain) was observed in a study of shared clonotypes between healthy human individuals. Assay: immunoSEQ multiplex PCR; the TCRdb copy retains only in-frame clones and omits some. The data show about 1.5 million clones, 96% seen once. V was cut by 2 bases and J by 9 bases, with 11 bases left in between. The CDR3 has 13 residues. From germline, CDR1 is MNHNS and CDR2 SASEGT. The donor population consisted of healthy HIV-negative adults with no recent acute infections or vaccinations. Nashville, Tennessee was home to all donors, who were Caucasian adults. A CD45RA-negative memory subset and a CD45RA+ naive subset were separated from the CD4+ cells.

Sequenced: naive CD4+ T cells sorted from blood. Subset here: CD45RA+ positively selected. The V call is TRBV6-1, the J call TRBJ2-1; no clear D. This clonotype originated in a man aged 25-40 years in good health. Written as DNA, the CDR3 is TGTGCCAGCAGTGAACGTCGTGGGCCTGAGCAGTTCTTC. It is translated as CASSERRGPEQFF.